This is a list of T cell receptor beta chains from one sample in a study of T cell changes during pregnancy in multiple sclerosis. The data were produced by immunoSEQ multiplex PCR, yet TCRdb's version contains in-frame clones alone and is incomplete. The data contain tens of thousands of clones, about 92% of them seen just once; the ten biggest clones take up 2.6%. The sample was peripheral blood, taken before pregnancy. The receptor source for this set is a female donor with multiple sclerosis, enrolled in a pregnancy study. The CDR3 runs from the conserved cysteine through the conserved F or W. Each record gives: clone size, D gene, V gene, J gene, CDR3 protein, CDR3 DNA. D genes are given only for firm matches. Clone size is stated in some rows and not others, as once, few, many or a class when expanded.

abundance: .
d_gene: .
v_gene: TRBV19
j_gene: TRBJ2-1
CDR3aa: CASSIRGGGPYNEQFF
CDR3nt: TGTGCCAGTAGTATCCGAGGGGGGGGCCCCTACAATGAGCAGTTCTTC

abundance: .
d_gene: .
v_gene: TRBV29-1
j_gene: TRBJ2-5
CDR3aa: CSVGSVQETQYF
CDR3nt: TGCAGCGTTGGGTCAGTACAAGAGACCCAGTACTTC

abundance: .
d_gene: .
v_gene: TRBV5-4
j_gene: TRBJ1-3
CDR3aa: CAGSQRSGNTIYF
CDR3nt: TGTGCAGGCAGTCAGCGCTCTGGAAACACCATATATTTT

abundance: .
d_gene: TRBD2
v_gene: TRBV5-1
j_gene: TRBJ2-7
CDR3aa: CASSLSGLAGGHEQYF
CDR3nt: TGCGCCAGCAGCCTCTCCGGACTAGCGGGAGGGCACGAGCAGTACTTC

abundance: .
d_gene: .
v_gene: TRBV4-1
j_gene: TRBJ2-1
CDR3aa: CASSQATYNEQFF
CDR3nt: TGCGCCAGCAGCCAAGCCACATACAATGAGCAGTTCTTC

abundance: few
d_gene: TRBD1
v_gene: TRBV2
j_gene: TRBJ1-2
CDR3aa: CASRRLGQAPYGYTF
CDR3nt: TGTGCCAGCAGAAGACTCGGACAGGCTCCTTATGGCTACACCTTC

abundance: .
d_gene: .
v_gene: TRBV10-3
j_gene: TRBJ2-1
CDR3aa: CAISESTGTYYNEQFF
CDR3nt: TGTGCCATCAGTGAGTCGACGGGAACGTACTACAATGAGCAGTTCTTC

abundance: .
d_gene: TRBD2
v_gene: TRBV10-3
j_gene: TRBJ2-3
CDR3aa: CAISESKGSGSPGTDTQYF
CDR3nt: TGTGCCATCAGTGAGTCGAAAGGTAGCGGGAGCCCTGGCACAGATACGCAGTATTTT

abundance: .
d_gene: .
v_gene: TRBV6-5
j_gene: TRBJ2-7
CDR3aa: CASSYSGQGSGEQYF
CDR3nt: TGTGCCAGCAGTTACTCGGGGCAGGGATCAGGCGAGCAGTACTTC

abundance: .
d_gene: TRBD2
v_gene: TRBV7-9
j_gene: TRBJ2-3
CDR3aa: CASSFPTSGRTDTQYF
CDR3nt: TGTGCCAGCAGCTTTCCAACTAGCGGGAGAACAGATACGCAGTATTTT

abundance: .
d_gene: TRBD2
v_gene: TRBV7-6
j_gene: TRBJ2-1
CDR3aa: CASTRSSGSSYNEQFF
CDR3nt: TGTGCCAGCACCCGATCTAGCGGGAGCTCCTACAATGAGCAGTTCTTC

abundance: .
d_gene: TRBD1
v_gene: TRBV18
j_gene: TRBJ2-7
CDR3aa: CASSPLGTGVREQYF
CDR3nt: TGTGCCAGCTCACCACTCGGGACAGGGGTCCGCGAGCAGTACTTC

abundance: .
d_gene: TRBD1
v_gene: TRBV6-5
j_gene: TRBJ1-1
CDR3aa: CASSYSWTGATEAFF
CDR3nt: TGTGCCAGCAGTTACTCGTGGACAGGGGCCACTGAAGCTTTCTTT

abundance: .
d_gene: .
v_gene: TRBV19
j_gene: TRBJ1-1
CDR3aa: CASSINSGRPNTEAFF
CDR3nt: TGTGCCAGTAGTATTAACAGTGGCAGACCGAACACTGAAGCTTTCTTT

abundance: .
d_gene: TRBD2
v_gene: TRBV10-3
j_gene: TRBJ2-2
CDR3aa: CAISSLAGGAGELFF
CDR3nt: TGTGCCATCAGTTCACTAGCGGGAGGGGCCGGGGAGCTGTTTTTT

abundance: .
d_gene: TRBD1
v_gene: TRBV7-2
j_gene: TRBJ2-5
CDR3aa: CASSPPPGGETQYF
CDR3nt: TGTGCCAGCAGCCCGCCACCAGGGGGCGAGACCCAGTACTTC

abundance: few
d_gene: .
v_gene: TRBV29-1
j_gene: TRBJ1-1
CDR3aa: CSVAEGRSEAFF
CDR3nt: TGCAGCGTTGCGGAGGGGAGAAGTGAAGCTTTCTTT

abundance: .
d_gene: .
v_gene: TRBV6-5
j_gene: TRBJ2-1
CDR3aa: CASSYSGLRSEQFF
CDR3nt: TGTGCCAGCAGTTACTCAGGACTAAGGAGTGAGCAGTTCTTC

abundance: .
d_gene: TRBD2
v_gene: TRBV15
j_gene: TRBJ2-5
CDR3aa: CATSRTGTSGQETQYF
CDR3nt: TGTGCCACCAGCAGGACAGGGACTAGCGGGCAAGAGACCCAGTACTTC

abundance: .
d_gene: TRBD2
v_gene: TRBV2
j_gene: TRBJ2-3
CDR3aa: CASRKAGLATDTQYF
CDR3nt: TGTGCCAGCAGAAAGGCGGGACTAGCGACAGATACGCAGTATTTT

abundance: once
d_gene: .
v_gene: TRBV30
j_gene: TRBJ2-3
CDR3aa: CAWSSQSGRTDTQYF
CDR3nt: TGTGCCTGGAGTTCGCAATCGGGTCGCACAGATACGCAGTATTTT

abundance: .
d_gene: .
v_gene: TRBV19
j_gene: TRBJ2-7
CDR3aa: CASSPTGYEQYF
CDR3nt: TGTGCCAGTAGTCCTACAGGGTACGAGCAGTACTTC

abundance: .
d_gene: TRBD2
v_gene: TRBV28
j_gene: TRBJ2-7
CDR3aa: CASSPGTSGAYEQYF
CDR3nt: TGTGCCAGCAGTCCCGGGACTAGCGGGGCATACGAGCAGTACTTC

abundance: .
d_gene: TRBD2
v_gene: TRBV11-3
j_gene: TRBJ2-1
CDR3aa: CASSLTGLAGGNQFF
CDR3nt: TGTGCCAGCAGCTTAACGGGACTAGCGGGAGGCAACCAGTTCTTC

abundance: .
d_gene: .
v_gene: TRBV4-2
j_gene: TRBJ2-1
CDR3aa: CASSHGGVNEQFF
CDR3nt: TGTGCCAGCAGCCACGGGGGAGTCAATGAGCAGTTCTTC

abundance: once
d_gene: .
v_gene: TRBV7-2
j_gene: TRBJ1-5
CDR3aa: CASSLNAGVRQPQHF
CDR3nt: TGTGCCAGCAGCTTAAATGCAGGGGTTCGGCAGCCCCAGCATTTT

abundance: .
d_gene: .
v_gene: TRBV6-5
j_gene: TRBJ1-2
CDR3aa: CASSYGRGFSYGYTF
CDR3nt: TGTGCCAGCAGCTACGGTCGGGGATTCTCCTATGGCTACACCTTC

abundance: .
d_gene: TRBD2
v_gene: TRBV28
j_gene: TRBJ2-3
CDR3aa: CASSAGGLSTDTQYF
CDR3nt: TGTGCCAGCAGTGCGGGGGGGCTAAGCACAGATACGCAGTATTTT

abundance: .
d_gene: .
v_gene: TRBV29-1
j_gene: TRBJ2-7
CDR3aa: CSVRTAGSYEQYF
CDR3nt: TGCAGCGTACGGACAGCCGGATCCTACGAGCAGTACTTC

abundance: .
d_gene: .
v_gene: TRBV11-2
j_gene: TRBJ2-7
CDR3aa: CASSLFRDTYEQYF
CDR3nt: TGTGCCAGCAGCCTCTTTAGAGATACCTACGAGCAGTACTTC

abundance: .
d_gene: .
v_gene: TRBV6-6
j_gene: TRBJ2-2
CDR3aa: CASSPRGPANTGELFF
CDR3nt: TGTGCCAGCAGTCCCCGGGGTCCCGCGAACACCGGGGAGCTGTTTTTT

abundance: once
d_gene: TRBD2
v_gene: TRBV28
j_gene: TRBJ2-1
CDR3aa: CASIESGRIYNEQFF
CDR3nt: TGTGCCAGCATTGAGAGCGGGAGAATCTACAATGAGCAGTTCTTC

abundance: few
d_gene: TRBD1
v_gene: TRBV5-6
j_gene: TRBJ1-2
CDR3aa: CASSFPQRDRSYGYTF
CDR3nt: TGTGCCAGCAGTTTTCCTCAACGGGACAGGAGTTATGGCTACACCTTC

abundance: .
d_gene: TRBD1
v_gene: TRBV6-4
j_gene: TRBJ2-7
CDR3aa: CASSDPGDRVGLVYEQYF
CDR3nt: TGTGCCAGCAGTGACCCAGGGGACAGGGTAGGTCTTGTTTACGAGCAGTACTTC

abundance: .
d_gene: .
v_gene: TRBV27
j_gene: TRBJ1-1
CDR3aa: CASSLAGSTEAFF
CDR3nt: TGTGCCAGCAGTTTAGCCGGGTCCACTGAAGCTTTCTTT

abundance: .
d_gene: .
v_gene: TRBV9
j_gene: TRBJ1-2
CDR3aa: CASNRPGEPRGYTF
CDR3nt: TGTGCCAGCAACCGACCAGGGGAGCCCCGTGGCTACACCTTC

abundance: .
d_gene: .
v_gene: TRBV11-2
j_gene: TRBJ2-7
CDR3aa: CASSFPPLYASYEQYF
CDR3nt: TGTGCCAGCAGCTTTCCCCCGCTATATGCTTCCTACGAGCAGTACTTC

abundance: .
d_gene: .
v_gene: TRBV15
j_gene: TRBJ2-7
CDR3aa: CATSREGGVYEQYF
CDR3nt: TGTGCCACCAGCAGAGAGGGGGGTGTCTACGAGCAGTACTTC

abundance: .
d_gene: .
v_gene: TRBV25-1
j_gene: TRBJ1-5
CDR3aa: CASSVSGDGQPQHF
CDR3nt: TGTGCCAGCAGTGTGTCGGGGGATGGGCAGCCCCAGCATTTT

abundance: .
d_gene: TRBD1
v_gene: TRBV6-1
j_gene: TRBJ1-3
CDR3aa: CASSAGQGLSYTIYF
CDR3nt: TGTGCCAGCAGTGCCGGACAGGGGTTGAGTTACACCATATATTTT

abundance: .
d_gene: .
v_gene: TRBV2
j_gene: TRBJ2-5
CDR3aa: CASSPDLAQETQYF
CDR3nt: TGTGCCAGCAGTCCCGATCTAGCCCAAGAGACCCAGTACTTC

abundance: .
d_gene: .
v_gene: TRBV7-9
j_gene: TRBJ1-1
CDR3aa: CASLSRNTEAFF
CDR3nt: TGTGCCAGTCTTTCGAGGAACACTGAAGCTTTCTTT

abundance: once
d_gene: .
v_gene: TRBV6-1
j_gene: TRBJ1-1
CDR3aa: CASSEVGGGWTEAFF
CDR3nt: TGTGCCAGCAGTGAAGTGGGGGGGGGATGGACTGAAGCTTTCTTT

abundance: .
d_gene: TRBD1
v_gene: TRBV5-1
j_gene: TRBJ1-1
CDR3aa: CASSKGAGTEAFF
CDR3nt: TGCGCCAGCAGCAAGGGGGCAGGAACTGAAGCTTTCTTT

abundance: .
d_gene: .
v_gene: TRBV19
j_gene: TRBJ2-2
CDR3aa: CASTPRRVDTGELFF
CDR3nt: TGTGCCAGTACCCCCCGCAGGGTGGACACCGGGGAGCTGTTTTTT

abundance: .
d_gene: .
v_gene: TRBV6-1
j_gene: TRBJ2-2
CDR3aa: CASSEALQGPGELFF
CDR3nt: TGTGCCAGCAGTGAAGCGCTTCAGGGGCCCGGGGAGCTGTTTTTT

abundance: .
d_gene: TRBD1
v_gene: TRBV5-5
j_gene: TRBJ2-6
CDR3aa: CASSLRDIGQGVSGANVLTF
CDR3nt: TGTGCCAGCAGCTTGAGGGATATAGGACAGGGCGTATCTGGGGCCAACGTCCTGACTTTC

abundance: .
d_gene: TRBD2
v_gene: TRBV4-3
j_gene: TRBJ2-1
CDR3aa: CASSQDSGGSPYNEQFF
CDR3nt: TGCGCCAGCAGCCAAGATTCGGGCGGGAGCCCCTACAATGAGCAGTTCTTC

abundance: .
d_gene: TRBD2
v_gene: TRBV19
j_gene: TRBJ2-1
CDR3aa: CASSIYGLAAYNEQFF
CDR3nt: TGTGCCAGTAGTATATACGGACTAGCGGCCTACAATGAGCAGTTCTTC

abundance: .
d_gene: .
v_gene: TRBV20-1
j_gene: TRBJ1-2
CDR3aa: CSARSYGYTF
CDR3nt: TGCAGTGCTAGGAGCTATGGCTACACCTTC

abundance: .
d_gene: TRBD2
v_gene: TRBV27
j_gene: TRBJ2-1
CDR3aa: CASGGAGGPHEQFF
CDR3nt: TGTGCCAGCGGGGGGGCGGGAGGGCCCCATGAGCAGTTCTTC

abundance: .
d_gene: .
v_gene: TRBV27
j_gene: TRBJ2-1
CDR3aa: CASSALRGGGLTANEQFF
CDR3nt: TGTGCCAGCAGTGCCCTTCGCGGGGGCGGCTTAACAGCAAATGAGCAGTTCTTC

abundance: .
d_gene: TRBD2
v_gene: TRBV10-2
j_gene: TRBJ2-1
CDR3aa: CASRGLAGDNEQFF
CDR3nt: TGCGCCAGCAGGGGACTAGCGGGAGACAATGAGCAGTTCTTC

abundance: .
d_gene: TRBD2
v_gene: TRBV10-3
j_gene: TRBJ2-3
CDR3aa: CAINVAGSTDTQYF
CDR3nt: TGTGCCATCAATGTAGCGGGGAGCACAGATACGCAGTATTTT

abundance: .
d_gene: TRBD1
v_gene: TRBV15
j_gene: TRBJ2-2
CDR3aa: CATSSDRGRVSGELFF
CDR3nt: TGTGCCACCAGCAGCGACAGGGGGCGAGTTTCCGGGGAGCTGTTTTTT

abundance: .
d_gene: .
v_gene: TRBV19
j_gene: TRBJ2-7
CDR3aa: CASSIRTDSYEQYF
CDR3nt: TGTGCCAGTAGTATCCGGACTGACTCCTACGAGCAGTACTTC

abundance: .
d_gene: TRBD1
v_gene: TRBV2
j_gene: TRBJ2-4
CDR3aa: CASLIDRVGGNIQYF
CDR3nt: TGTGCCAGCCTCATCGACAGGGTTGGGGGAAACATTCAGTACTTC